This TCR beta chain was documented in a study of T cell responses to AZD1222 COVID-19 vaccine. Overall study: Samples with a second dose at about 4 or about 12 weeks were pooled together. Study observations and caveats: Repertoire sampling was restricted to post-peak T cell response timepoints. Spike-specific TCR repertoires showed rising breadth and depth after two AZD1222 doses. Donors were mostly white British, more females; clonal diversity possibly underestimated.

Data came from immunoSEQ multiplex PCR; TCRdb stores just in-frame clones and leaves some out. The table lists roughly 150,000 clones, more than 85% of them singletons. Per the germline V gene, CDR1 is SGHDT and CDR2 is YYEEEE. The V and J ends lost 4 bases and 7 bases respectively, with 8 bases between them. The CDR3 consists of 12 residues. This clone was recorded once. The antigen is not known. The TCR originated in an adult in good health. This chain connects TRBV5-6 to TRBJ2-2, with D hard to call. The material was peripheral blood, obtained on day 0 of AZD1222 vaccination. CDR3 bases: TGTGCCAGCAGCCTGATCATCGGGGAGCTGTTTTTT. This sequence encodes CASSLIIGELFF.